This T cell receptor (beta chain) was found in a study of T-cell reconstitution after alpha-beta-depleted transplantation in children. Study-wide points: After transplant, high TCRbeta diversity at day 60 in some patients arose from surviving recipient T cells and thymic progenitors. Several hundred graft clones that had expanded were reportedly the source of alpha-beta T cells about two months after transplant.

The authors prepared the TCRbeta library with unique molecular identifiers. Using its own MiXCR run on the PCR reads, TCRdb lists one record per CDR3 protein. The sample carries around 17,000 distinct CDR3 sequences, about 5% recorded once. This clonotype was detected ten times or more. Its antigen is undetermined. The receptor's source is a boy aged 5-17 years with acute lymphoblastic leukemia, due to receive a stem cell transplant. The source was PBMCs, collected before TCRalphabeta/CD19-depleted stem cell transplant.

The CDR3: CASSLFRGTGLHEQYF. In nucleotides, the CDR3 is TGTGCCAGCAGTTTATTCCGGGGGACCGGTTTGCACGAGCAGTACTTC. The gene calls are TRBV28 and TRBJ2-7, with a weak D call TRBD2 (6 bases). The V end was cut by 1 base, the J end by 5 bases, with 18 bases between. The CDR3 sequence is 16 residues long. From germline, CDR1 is MDHEN and CDR2 SYDVKM.